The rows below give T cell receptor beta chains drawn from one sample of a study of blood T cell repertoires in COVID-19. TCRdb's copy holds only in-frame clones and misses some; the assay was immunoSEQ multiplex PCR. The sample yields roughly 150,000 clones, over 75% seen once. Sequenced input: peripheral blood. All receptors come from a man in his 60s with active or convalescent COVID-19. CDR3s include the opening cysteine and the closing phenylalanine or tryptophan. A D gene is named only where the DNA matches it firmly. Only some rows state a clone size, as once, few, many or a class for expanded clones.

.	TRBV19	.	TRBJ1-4	CASSIEGWGGPEKLFF	TGTGCCAGTAGTATAGAGGGATGGGGAGGACCCGAAAAACTGTTTTTT
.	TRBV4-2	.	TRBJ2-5	CASSQDRATQYF	TGTGCCAGCAGCCAAGACAGGGCCACCCAGTACTTC
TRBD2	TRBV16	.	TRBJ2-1	CASSQLGLAEGNEQFF	TGTGCCAGCAGCCAACTCGGACTAGCGGAAGGCAATGAGCAGTTCTTC
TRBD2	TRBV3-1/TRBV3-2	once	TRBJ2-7	CASSQDYSGGEQYF	TGTGCCAGCAGCCAAGATTATTCGGGAGGCGAGCAGTACTTC
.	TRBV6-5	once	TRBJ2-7	CASTSYQGPSEQYF	TGTGCCAGCACCTCCTATCAGGGTCCCTCCGAGCAGTACTTC
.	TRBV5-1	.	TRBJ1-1	CASSFRQDANTEAFF	TGCGCCAGCAGCTTTCGACAGGACGCGAACACTGAAGCTTTCTTT
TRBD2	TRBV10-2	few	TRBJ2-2	CASSLLAGGPHTGELFF	TGCGCCAGCAGCCTACTAGCGGGAGGGCCGCACACCGGGGAGCTGTTTTTT
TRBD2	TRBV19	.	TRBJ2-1	CASSQLAGGFYNEQFF	TGTGCCAGTAGCCAATTAGCGGGAGGATTCTACAATGAGCAGTTCTTC
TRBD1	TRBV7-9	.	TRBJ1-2	CASSFRQGPGYTF	TGTGCCAGCAGCTTCCGACAGGGGCCTGGCTACACCTTC
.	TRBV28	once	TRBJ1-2	CASIRAAGDYGYTF	TGTGCCAGCATCCGGGCGGCAGGGGATTATGGCTACACCTTC
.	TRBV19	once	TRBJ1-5	CASLIRTAAGQPQHF	TGTGCCAGTCTGATCCGGACAGCCGCGGGTCAGCCCCAGCATTTT
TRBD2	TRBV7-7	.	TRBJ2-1	CASSTGLDNEQFF	TGTGCTAGCAGCACCGGACTAGACAATGAGCAGTTCTTC
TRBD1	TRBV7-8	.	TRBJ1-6	CASSSGTGDNSPLHF	TGTGCCAGCAGCTCTGGGACAGGGGATAATTCACCCCTCCACTTT
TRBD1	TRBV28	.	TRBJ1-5	CASSPGQGRNQPQHF	TGTGCCAGCAGCCCCGGACAGGGTAGAAATCAGCCCCAGCATTTT
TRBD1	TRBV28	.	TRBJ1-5	CASSLSGGEFANQPQHF	TGTGCCAGCAGTTTATCAGGGGGCGAGTTTGCCAATCAGCCCCAGCATTTT
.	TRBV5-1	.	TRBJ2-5	CASSLGRGETQYF	TGCGCCAGCAGCTTGGGTAGGGGGGAGACCCAGTACTTC
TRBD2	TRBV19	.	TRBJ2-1	CASSVSGGAGEQFF	TGTGCCAGTAGTGTTAGCGGGGGGGCTGGCGAGCAGTTCTTC
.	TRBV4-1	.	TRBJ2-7	CASSHTDSTSYEQYF	TGCGCCAGCAGCCATACCGACAGCACCTCCTACGAGCAGTACTTC
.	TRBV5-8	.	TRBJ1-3	CASSSFLTDANTIYF	TGTGCCAGCAGCTCGTTTCTGACAGACGCTAACACCATATATTTT
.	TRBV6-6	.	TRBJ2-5	CASSRSGQETQYF	TGTGCCAGCAGTCGCTCAGGGCAAGAGACCCAGTACTTC
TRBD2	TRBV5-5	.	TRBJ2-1	CASSLGVAGVNEQFF	TGTGCCAGCAGCCTCGGGGTAGCGGGGGTCAATGAGCAGTTCTTC
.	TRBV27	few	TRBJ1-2	CASSLQGSYGYTF	TGTGCCAGCAGTCTACAGGGTTCCTATGGCTACACCTTC
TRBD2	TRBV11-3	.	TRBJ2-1	CASSRGSTGNEQFF	TGTGCCAGCAGCCGCGGGAGTACCGGCAATGAGCAGTTCTTC
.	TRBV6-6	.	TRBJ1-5	CASTVDRWNQPQHF	TGTGCCAGCACCGTAGACAGGTGGAATCAGCCCCAGCATTTT
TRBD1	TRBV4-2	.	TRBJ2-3	CASSLDMGQGAGDTQYF	TGTGCCAGCAGCCTAGATATGGGACAGGGGGCCGGAGATACGCAGTATTTT
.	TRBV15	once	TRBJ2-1	CATGGRRDNEQFF	TGTGCCACCGGGGGCAGGCGCGACAATGAGCAGTTCTTC
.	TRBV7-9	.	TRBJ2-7	CASSPTVALSSYEQYF	TGTGCCAGCAGCCCGACGGTGGCACTAAGCTCCTACGAGCAGTACTTC
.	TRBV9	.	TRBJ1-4	CASSVGLGAGNEKLFF	TGTGCCAGCAGCGTAGGTCTGGGGGCGGGTAATGAAAAACTGTTTTTT